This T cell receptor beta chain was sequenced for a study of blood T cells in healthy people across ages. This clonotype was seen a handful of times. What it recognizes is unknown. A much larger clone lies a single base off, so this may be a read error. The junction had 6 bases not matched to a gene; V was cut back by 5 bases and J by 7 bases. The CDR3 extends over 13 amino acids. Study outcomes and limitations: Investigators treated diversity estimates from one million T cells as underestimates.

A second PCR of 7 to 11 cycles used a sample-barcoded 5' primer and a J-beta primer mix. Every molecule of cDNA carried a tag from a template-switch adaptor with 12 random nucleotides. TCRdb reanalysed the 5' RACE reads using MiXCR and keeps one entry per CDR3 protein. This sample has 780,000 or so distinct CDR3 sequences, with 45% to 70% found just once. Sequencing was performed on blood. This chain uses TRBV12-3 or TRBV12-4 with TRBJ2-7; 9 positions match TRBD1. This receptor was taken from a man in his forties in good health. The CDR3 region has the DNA TGTGCCAGCAGTAGGGGGACAGGGAGGGAGCAGTACTTC. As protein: CASSRGTGREQYF.